What follows are 13 T cell receptor beta chains derived from one specimen sequenced in a study of cytotoxic CD8 clonotypes in ibrutinib-treated CLL. Assay used: immunoSEQ multiplex PCR; TCRdb lists only in-frame clones, some missing. The data hold 200,000 to 250,000 clones, with 60% to 75% observed a single time. This specimen was PBMCs, taken after 24 months of ibrutinib treatment. The receptor source for this set is a human donor with chronic lymphocytic leukemia.

The chain is built from TRBV5-4 and TRBJ1-2; D uncertain. Germline CDR1 SGHNT, CDR2 YYREEE (reference sequence). Trimming stripped 4 bases from V and 5 bases from J, with 12 bases between. The CDR3 spans 13 residues. The CDR3 region has the DNA TGTGCCAGCAGCCCCGGACGGGGATATGGCTACACCTTC. Translated, it gives CASSPGRGYGYTF.

The chain joins TRBV7-9 to TRBJ2-1; D gene uncertain. Germline V lookup: CDR1 SEHNR, CDR2 FQNEAQ (reference sequence). Trimming cost V 6 bases and J 0 bases, with 12 bases left between them. The CDR3 sequence is 15 residues long. CDR3 in amino acids: CASRQPSSSYNEQFF. DNA for the CDR3: TGTGCCAGCAGACAGCCTTCCAGCTCCTACAATGAGCAGTTCTTC. Full variable domain (rest looked up from reference TRBV7-9 and TRBJ2-1): DTGVSQNPRHKITKRGQNVTFRCDPISEHNRLYWYRQTLGQGPEFLTYFQNEAQLEKSRLLSDRFSAERPKGSFSTLEIQRTEQGDSAMYLCASRQPSSSYNEQFFGPGTRLTVL.

This chain's CDR3 is CASSPTGTMIQPQHF. The CDR3 nucleotides are TGTGCCAGCAGCCCGACGGGCACCATGATCCAGCCCCAGCATTTT. The rearrangement links TRBV19 to TRBJ1-5, with D unclear. The CDR3 consists of 15 residues. V was shortened by 9 bases and J by 7 bases, with 22 bases between the two germline ends. The germline gives CDR1 LNHDA, CDR2 SQIVND (reference sequence). Full variable domain (missing parts from reference TRBV19 and TRBJ1-5): DGGITQSPKYLFRKEGQNVTLSCEQNLNHDAMYWYRQDPGQGLRLIYYSQIVNDFQKGDIAEGYSVSREKKESFPLTVTSAQKNPTAFYLCASSPTGTMIQPQHFGDGTRLSIL.

The V call is TRBV6-1, the J call TRBJ1-4; D is unresolved. V was cut by 7 bases and J by 6 bases, with 9 bases left in between. The CDR3 runs 12 residues. Looked up from germline, CDR1 is MNHNS and CDR2 is SASEGT. The DNA for the CDR3 is TGTGCCAGCACCGCAGTCCATGAAAAACTGTTTTTT. It codes for CASTAVHEKLFF.

The chain is built from TRBV9 and TRBJ2-7, with TRBD2 matching over 10 bases. Trimming cost V 0 bases and J 3 bases; bases outside gene matches: 0. There are 14 residues in the CDR3. Germline CDR1 reads SGDLS; CDR2 reads YYNGEE. CDR3 amino acids: CASSVASGGYEQYF. The CDR3 DNA follows: TGTGCCAGCAGCGTAGCTAGCGGGGGCTACGAGCAGTACTTC.

The chain has TRBV9 and TRBJ2-7; D gene ambiguous. Germline loops: CDR1 SGDLS, CDR2 YYNGEE. The CDR3 length is 14 residues. V lost 0 bases and J lost 1, with 8 bases in between. CDR3 in DNA: TGTGCCAGCAGCGTAGCCGAATTGTCCTACGAGCAGTACTTC. It yields the protein CASSVAELSYEQYF.

In this sample, this clone turned up a few times. Other DNA sequences in the sample encode the same CDR3. Here the CDR3 reads CASSYKHPNEKLFF. The CDR3 DNA is TGTGCCAGCAGTTACAAACACCCTAATGAAAAACTGTTTTTT. The J gene is TRBJ1-4, the V gene TRBV6-5; D gene unclear. The germline gives CDR1 MNHEY, CDR2 SVGAGI. V was pared by 2 bases and J by 3 bases, with 7 bases between. This CDR3 is built from 14 residues.

The gene calls are TRBV30 and TRBJ2-3; D might be TRBD2 (6 bases). V shed 4 bases and J shed 1 base, with 15 bases lying between them. This CDR3 has 15 amino acids. Looked up from germline, CDR1 is GTSNPN and CDR2 is SVGIG (reference sequence). In DNA, the CDR3 is TGTGCCTGGACGGTGGCGGGATCGGGCACAGATACGCAGTATTTT. It is translated as CAWTVAGSGTDTQYF.

For the CDR3, the DNA is TGTGCCAGCAGTTTATCCAGTCTCTACGAGCAGTACTTC. Amino acid sequence: CASSLSSLYEQYF. The chain is built from TRBV27 and TRBJ2-7, with unresolved D. The ends were cut back, 0 bases at V and 3 bases at J, with 6 bases in the middle. The germline gives CDR1 MNHEY, CDR2 SMNVEV (reference sequence). The CDR3 covers 13 residues.

J is TRBJ1-3 and V is TRBV19, with D hard to call. The V gene's germline CDR1 is LNHDA and CDR2 SQIVND (reference sequence). CDR3 length: 14 residues. Trimming stripped 2 bases from V and 0 bases from J, with 5 bases between. CDR3 amino acids: CASSIIRSGNTIYF. The DNA of the CDR3 is TGTGCCAGTAGTATAATCCGCTCTGGAAACACCATATATTTT. The full variable domain, its missing parts supplied by reference TRBV19 and TRBJ1-3, is DGGITQSPKYLFRKEGQNVTLSCEQNLNHDAMYWYRQDPGQGLRLIYYSQIVNDFQKGDIAEGYSVSREKKESFPLTVTSAQKNPTAFYLCASSIIRSGNTIYFGEGSWLTVV.

This clone is a singleton in its sample. The J gene is TRBJ1-1, the V gene TRBV4-3; tentative D call: TRBD1 (5 bases). In germline, CDR1 is LGHNA, CDR2 YSLEER. Trimming took 2 bases from V and 0 from J, leaving 16 bases between them. The CDR3 covers 17 residues. The CDR3 protein is CASSQNFGALMNTEAFF. CDR3 nucleotides: TGCGCCAGCAGCCAAAACTTTGGGGCCCTAATGAACACTGAAGCTTTCTTT.

The J gene is TRBJ2-5, the V gene TRBV6-4, with 9 nucleotides matching TRBD1. V gave up 10 bases and J gave up 5 bases; unmatched junction bases: 17. Germline CDR1 and CDR2: MRHNA and SNTAGT. This CDR3 has 16 residues. CDR3 protein: CATDTLQGALNETQYF. CDR3 DNA sequence: TGTGCCACCGATACTTTACAGGGGGCGCTGAATGAGACCCAGTACTTC.

As concerns this clone: Distinct nucleotide sequences in the sample also encode this CDR3. The J gene is TRBJ1-5, the V gene TRBV6-4; unclear D gene. The CDR3 is 13 amino acids. V was pared by 6 bases and J by 1 base, with 7 bases between. Looked up from germline, CDR1 is MRHNA and CDR2 is SNTAGT. The CDR3 DNA follows: TGTGCCAGCAGCCCTCAGAGCAATCAGCCCCAGCATTTT. Its protein is CASSPQSNQPQHF.